The next 30 T cell receptor beta chains were all read from a single sample in a study of T-cell memory formation after mild COVID-19. TCRdb used MiXCR to reprocess the 5' RACE reads, holding one entry per CDR3 protein. The table lists around 300,000 distinct CDR3 sequences, roughly 15% of them singletons. Sample: PBMCs or a T cell subset sorted from them (not recorded which). The receptor source for this set is a man aged 18 to 35 who had mild COVID-19 (a few samples of this study predate the infection). Cell type and time point are not known.

The chain combines TRBV20-1 with TRBJ2-1, with D perhaps TRBD2 (6 bases). This CDR3 contains 14 residues. The germline V gene encodes CDR1 DFQATT and CDR2 SNEGSKA (reference sequence). Trimming cost V 3 bases and J 3 bases, with 12 bases left between them. The CDR3, as DNA: TGCAGTGCTAGTCGGGGGTTGCACTACAATGAGCAGTTCTTC. It specifies CSASRGLHYNEQFF.

The V and J genes are TRBV4-3 and TRBJ2-5, with D tentatively TRBD1 (5 bases). This CDR3 has 16 residues. Germline assignment: CDR1 LGHNA and CDR2 YSLEER. Between the trimmed V and J ends, which lost 1 base and 4 bases, there was a span of 16 bases. CDR3 residues: CASSQVGHDVRETQYF. In nucleotides, the CDR3 is TGCGCCAGCAGCCAAGTCGGACACGATGTGCGAGAGACCCAGTACTTC.

This clonotype was seen a handful of times. The rearrangement links TRBV20-1 to TRBJ2-1; D ambiguous. The germline V gene encodes CDR1 DFQATT and CDR2 SNEGSKA (reference sequence). Trimming removed 0 bases at V and 6 bases at J, with 9 bases between. This CDR3 is 13 amino acids long. The CDR3 DNA is TGCAGTGCTAGAGATAACGGCATCAATGAGCAGTTCTTC. Translating it yields CSARDNGINEQFF.

The chain has TRBV2 and TRBJ2-3; D is possibly TRBD1 (7 bases). The V gene lost 2 bases and the J gene lost 5 bases, with 23 bases spanning the gap. Germline V gene lookup returns CDR1 SNHLY and CDR2 FYNNEI. CDR3 size: 18 residues. The DNA of the CDR3 is TGTGCCAGCAGTGAAAGTCAGGTGGGACAGCACGGGGGAGATACGCAGTATTTT. Amino acids: CASSESQVGQHGGDTQYF. Variable domain in full (rest from reference TRBV2 and TRBJ2-3): EPEVTQTPSHQVTQMGQEVILRCVPISNHLYFYWYRQILGQKVEFLVSFYNNEISEKSEIFDDQFSVERPDGSNFTLKIRSTKLEDSAMYFCASSESQVGQHGGDTQYFGPGTRLTVL.

The gene calls are TRBV4-2 and TRBJ2-5; 8 bases map to TRBD1. Unmatched junction bases numbered 23, after V lost 4 bases and J lost 7 bases. This CDR3 region has 19 residues. The germline V gene encodes CDR1 LGHNA and CDR2 YNFKEQ. The DNA of the CDR3 is TGTGCCAGCAGCCCAGGGGGCCTCGGTTTTCGCGGGGTACTTAGGACCCAGTACTTC. Translation gives CASSPGGLGFRGVLRTQYF.

The V and J genes are TRBV28 and TRBJ2-3, with TRBD2 identical over 8 bases. Germline-derived CDR1 and CDR2 are MDHEN and SYDVKM. This CDR3 comprises 19 residues. The ends lost 6 bases at V and 1 base at J; junction bases unmatched: 18. The CDR3 region has the DNA TGTGCCAGCAGCCCACTTGAGGTAGCGGGGCTCCCCGGCACAGATACGCAGTATTTT. This translates into CASSPLEVAGLPGTDTQYF.

This clonotype has only a few counts. V gene TRBV20-1 combines with J gene TRBJ2-5; 12 bases agree with TRBD2. Trimming took 4 bases from V and 2 from J; bases not matched to a gene: 5. The CDR3 loop spans 15 amino acids. In germline, CDR1 is DFQATT, CDR2 SNEGSKA (reference sequence). The CDR3 here is CSANGLAGKQETQYF. CDR3 bases: TGCAGTGCTAACGGACTAGCGGGGAAACAAGAGACCCAGTACTTC.

This chain uses TRBV12-3 or TRBV12-4 with TRBJ1-4; 7 positions match TRBD1. V was pared by 7 bases and J by 8 bases, with 10 bases of the junction left unmatched. This CDR3 has 14 residues. The CDR3 DNA reads as TGTGCCAGCACTTTCGCCGGGACAGACGAAAAACTGTTTTTT. Encoded protein: CASTFAGTDEKLFF.

The gene calls are TRBV7-3 and TRBJ2-2; 11 nucleotides agree with TRBD2. V lost 5 bases, J lost 7 bases, and 12 bases stayed unmatched. CDR3 size: 17 residues. Germline V lookup: CDR1 SGHTA, CDR2 FQGTGA. The CDR3 here is CASSAEASGGPRGELFF. The CDR3 DNA reads as TGTGCCAGCAGCGCAGAGGCTAGCGGGGGGCCCCGCGGGGAGCTGTTTTTT.

The sample holds a few counts of this clonotype. DNA of the CDR3: TGCGCCAGCAGCTTGGCCTATGGTGACGGGACGGGAACTAATGAAAAACTGTTTTTT. Its protein is CASSLAYGDGTGTNEKLFF. The chain combines TRBV5-1 with TRBJ1-4; D is perhaps TRBD1 (5 bases). The V gene lost 0 bases and the J gene lost 1 base, with 19 bases spanning the gap. The CDR3 is 19 residues long. The germline V gene has CDR1 SGHRS and CDR2 YFSETQ.

Many counts were recorded for this clonotype. V usage is TRBV6-5 and J usage is TRBJ2-3; D is unclear. Germline CDR1 is MNHEY and CDR2 is SVGAGI. Between the trimmed V and J ends, which lost 5 bases and 4 bases, there was a span of 7 bases. CDR3 size: 12 residues. CDR3 DNA: TGTGCCAGCAGTCCTAATTCAGATACGCAGTATTTT. This sequence encodes CASSPNSDTQYF.

The chain links TRBV3-1 to TRBJ2-1, with D possibly TRBD1 on 6 matching bases. Per germline, CDR1 LGHDT and CDR2 YNNKEL (reference sequence). The length of the CDR3 is 14 residues. Trimming took 5 bases from V and 3 from J, leaving 11 bases between them. The CDR3 DNA follows: TGTGCCAGCAGCTTATGGACAGACTACAATGAGCAGTTCTTC. It specifies CASSLWTDYNEQFF.

This clonotype has just a few counts. The V and J genes are TRBV12-3 or TRBV12-4 and TRBJ2-3, with 9 positions matching TRBD2. V lost 1 base to trimming and J lost 3 bases; unmatched junction nucleotides: 5. The CDR3 consists of 16 residues. Written as DNA, the CDR3 is TGTGCCAGCAGTTTAGGCGGGGGGGCTAATACAGATACGCAGTATTTT. Translating gives CASSLGGGANTDTQYF.

The chain uses TRBV19 and TRBJ2-1, with D possibly matching TRBD1 (6 bases). The CDR3 is 14 residues long. Germline V gene data show CDR1 as LNHDA and CDR2 as SQIVND (reference sequence). Trimming took off 6 bases at V and 6 bases at J, with 15 bases between the two ends. The CDR3 reads CASSRAGTRNEQFF. CDR3 sequence (DNA): TGTGCCAGTAGCCGAGCCGGGACACGCAATGAGCAGTTCTTC.

This clonotype has only a few counts. The rearrangement links TRBV6-5 to TRBJ2-7; D is ambiguous. The CDR3 spans 13 residues. V shed 0 bases and J shed 7 bases, with 10 bases lying between them. Germline V gene lookup returns CDR1 MNHEY and CDR2 SVGAGI. This CDR3 reads CASSYSGSGEQYV. The CDR3 bases are TGTGCCAGCAGTTACTCGGGGTCTGGGGAGCAGTACGTC.

This clonotype occurred many times. This chain connects TRBV4-1 to TRBJ2-3; perhaps TRBD1 as D (5 bases). Germline assignment: CDR1 MGHRA and CDR2 YSYEKL. CDR3 length equals 21 residues. V lost 0 bases, J lost 0 bases, and 25 bases lay in between. The CDR3 protein is CASSQDPARGGRARSTDTQYF. The CDR3 coding sequence is TGCGCCAGCAGCCAAGACCCGGCTAGGGGCGGCCGAGCTCGTAGCACAGATACGCAGTATTTT.

This clonotype was recorded a few times. The chain carries TRBV15 and TRBJ2-3, with a weak D call TRBD2 (5 bases). Germline V gives CDR1 LNHNV, CDR2 YYDKDF (reference sequence). This CDR3 contains 14 residues. Trimming cost V 8 bases and J 0 bases, with 12 bases left between them. Here the CDR3 reads CATGLISSTDTQYF. Here the CDR3 DNA reads TGTGCCACCGGACTTATCTCTAGCACAGATACGCAGTATTTT.

The chain employs TRBV7-9 and TRBJ2-5; D uncertain. CDR3 length: 14 residues. CDR1 is SEHNR, CDR2 FQNEAQ, per germline (reference sequence). The V end lost 7 bases, the J end lost 7 bases, and 19 bases lay between the germline ends. CDR3 coding DNA: TGTGCCAGCACCATAAGCACAGCCGATGTGACCCAGTACTTC. Its protein product is CASTISTADVTQYF.

This clonotype has ten or more counts. The J gene is TRBJ2-7, the V gene TRBV7-2; 10 bases are shared with TRBD1. The J segment lost 2 bases and the V segment lost 5 bases, leaving 9 bases of the junction unmatched. Germline lookup yields CDR1 SGHTA and CDR2 FQGNSA. This CDR3 has 16 amino acids. In DNA, the CDR3 is TGTGCCAGCAGCCGGATAGGAGGGACAGGGGCCTACGAGCAGTACTTC. Its translation: CASSRIGGTGAYEQYF.

This chain joins TRBV7-9 and TRBJ2-3, with 10 bases that match TRBD2. Germline CDR1 and CDR2: SEHNR and FQNEAQ (reference sequence). Trimming cost V 7 bases and J 2 bases; bases outside gene matches: 9. The CDR3 loop spans 16 amino acids. In DNA, the CDR3 is TGTGCCAGCACTAAATCACTAGCGGGGCACACAGATACGCAGTATTTT. The encoded protein is CASTKSLAGHTDTQYF.

This clonotype was counted only a few times. V is TRBV6-2 or TRBV6-3 and J is TRBJ1-5; D may be TRBD1 (5 bases). V lost 6 bases, J lost 0 bases, and 9 bases lay in between. This CDR3 contains 14 residues. The germline gives CDR1 MNHEY, CDR2 SVGEGT. The CDR3 nucleotides read TGTGCCAGCAGCGGGGGAAATAGCAATCAGCCCCAGCATTTT. It yields the protein CASSGGNSNQPQHF.

This clonotype was detected a few times. J is TRBJ1-3 and V is TRBV18; D is unclear. Trimming left V 4 bases short and J 1 base short, with 8 bases between. Germline V lookup: CDR1 KGHSH, CDR2 LQKENI. The CDR3 is 14 amino acids. CDR3: CASSRETSGNTIYF. In DNA, the CDR3 is TGTGCCAGCTCACGTGAGACATCTGGAAACACCATATATTTT. Combining the CDR3 with reference TRBV18 and TRBJ1-3 gives the whole variable domain NAGVMQNPRHLVRRRGQEARLRCSPMKGHSHVYWYRQLPEEGLKFMVYLQKENIIDESGMPKERFSAEFPKEGPSILRIQQVVRGDSAAYFCASSRETSGNTIYFGEGSWLTVV.

This clonotype showed up just a few times. At one boundary the junction diverges from the germline segment, which might be a read error. The chain recombines TRBV29-1 with TRBJ2-2, with 13 bases fitting TRBD2. CDR1 is SQVTM, CDR2 ANQGSEA, per germline. The CDR3 totals 15 residues. Here the CDR3 DNA reads TGCAGCGTCGAAGGACTAGCGGGAGCCACCGGGGAGCTGTTTTTT. Its translation: CSVEGLAGATGELFF.

V gene TRBV12-3 or TRBV12-4 combines with J gene TRBJ1-5; no clear D. This CDR3 comprises 12 residues. V was shortened by 6 bases and J by 9 bases, with 12 bases between the two germline ends. CDR3 nucleotide sequence: TGTGCCAGCAGCTCAACCGGTGGGCCCCAGCATTTT. Residues: CASSSTGGPQHF.

This clonotype was counted between two and nine times. V gene TRBV6-2 or TRBV6-3 combines with J gene TRBJ2-5; 9 bases agree with TRBD1. V was clipped by 5 bases and J by 4 bases; unmatched bases: 11. CDR3 size: 16 residues. Germline V lookup: CDR1 MNHEY, CDR2 SVGEGT. The CDR3 here is CASSGRDRVIRETQYF. The CDR3 DNA reads as TGTGCCAGCAGTGGCCGGGACAGGGTAATTCGAGAGACCCAGTACTTC.

The chain recombines TRBV5-1 with TRBJ1-1; TRBD1 might be the D (5 bases). The CDR3 extends over 13 amino acids. With 3 bases removed from V and 5 bases from J, the gap between germline ends came to 11 bases. Looked up from germline, CDR1 is SGHRS and CDR2 is YFSETQ. The CDR3 protein is CASSSEGSTEAFF. The DNA for the CDR3 is TGCGCCAGCAGCTCGGAGGGGAGTACTGAAGCTTTCTTT.

This clonotype came up a few times. The chain links TRBV20-1 to TRBJ2-3; TRBD2 aligns across 8 bases. The V gene end was trimmed by 4 bases and the J gene end by 1 base; junction bases not matched to a gene: 7. Germline CDR1 reads DFQATT; CDR2 reads SNEGSKA (reference sequence). The CDR3 extends over 15 amino acids. CDR3 region: CSAKAAGAGTDTQYF. The CDR3 DNA sequence: TGCAGTGCTAAGGCAGCGGGGGCCGGCACAGATACGCAGTATTTT.

The chain uses TRBV10-2 and TRBJ2-3; possibly TRBD1 for D (6 bases). CDR1 and CDR2 (germline): WSHSY, SAAADI. CDR3 length equals 15 residues. Deletions cut 3 bases from V and 6 bases from J, with 16 bases between. CDR3 DNA: TGCGCCAGCAGTGACCCCGGGACATTTTTGGATACGCAGTATTTT. This encodes CASSDPGTFLDTQYF.

About this clonotype: Just one base apart from a much larger clone, this may be a read error. V usage is TRBV20-1 and J usage is TRBJ2-4; maybe TRBD1 (5 bases). The CDR3 loop spans 14 amino acids. Germline V CDR1 and CDR2: DFQATT, SNEGSKA (reference sequence). The germline V and J ends were trimmed by 6 bases and 8 bases, with 20 bases remaining between them. For the CDR3, the DNA is TGCAGTGCCCCTTCCAGGGTCGGTTCGTACATTCAGTACTTC. This encodes CSAPSRVGSYIQYF.

This clonotype was seen ten or more times. The chain is built from TRBV2 and TRBJ2-7; unclear D gene. The CDR3 runs 13 residues. With 1 base removed from V and 6 bases from J, the gap between germline ends came to 10 bases. In germline, CDR1 is SNHLY, CDR2 FYNNEI. Here the CDR3 reads CASSEVFFPEQYV. The CDR3 DNA sequence: TGTGCCAGCAGTGAAGTGTTCTTTCCCGAGCAGTACGTC.